This entry describes one T cell receptor (beta chain). This entry belongs to a study of blood T cell repertoires in COVID-19. Study information: The study drew acute and convalescent COVID-19 samples from the United States, Italy and Spain.

V lost 0 bases to trimming and J lost 6 bases, with 12 bases between them. Germline lookup yields CDR1 LGHDT and CDR2 YNNKEL (reference sequence). The length of the CDR3 is 16 residues. As processed by the authors: Amplifying reference gene primers gave estimates of nucleated cell counts. Measured with immunoSEQ multiplex PCR; TCRdb has only the in-frame clones, and not every one. D and trimming were read from the DNA, whereas the V and J calls and clone size are those reported in that table. The table shows fewer than 250,000 clones, with 88% occurring only once. The sequence was obtained from a human donor in a cohort sampled during active COVID-19. The sequenced material came from peripheral blood. This chain links TRBV3-1 (or the pseudogene TRBV3-2) with TRBJ1-6, with a weak D call TRBD1 (6 bases). The CDR3: CASSQEVGQLNSPLHF. In DNA, the CDR3 is TGTGCCAGCAGCCAAGAAGTCGGACAGCTTAATTCACCCCTCCACTTT.